The 15 T cell receptor beta chains below all came from one sample that was sequenced in a study of CD8 T cells in Susac syndrome. cDNA came from roughly 0.47 to 1 ug RNA primed by random hexamers. TCRdb reprocessed the immunoSEQ multiplex PCR reads with MiXCR, giving one entry per CDR3 protein. Of 190,000 or so distinct CDR3 sequences in the sample, more than 85% were seen once. The sequencing input was CD4+ T cells from PBMCs. The receptors were sampled from a human donor with multiple sclerosis.

The chain joins TRBV30 to TRBJ2-7; D is perhaps TRBD2 (5 bases). The CDR3 contains 14 residues. The V and J ends lost 8 bases and 6 bases respectively, with 23 bases between them. CDR1 GTSNPN and CDR2 SVGIG come from the germline V gene (reference sequence). The CDR3 region is CAHSRGLPPLEQYF. In nucleotides, the CDR3 is TGTGCCCACAGCCGGGGTCTCCCTCCCCTCGAGCAGTACTTC.

DNA for the CDR3: TGTGCCAGCAGCCAACAGGACAGGAACACTGAAGCTTTCTTT. Translated, it gives CASSQQDRNTEAFF. The chain uses TRBV3-1 and TRBJ1-1; D is possibly TRBD1 (6 bases). This CDR3 is built from 14 residues. Germline CDR1 LGHDT, CDR2 YNNKEL (reference sequence). V lost 2 bases and J lost 1, with 8 bases in between. The whole variable domain, filled in from reference TRBV3-1 and TRBJ1-1, reads DTAVSQTPKYLVTQMGNDKSIKCEQNLGHDTMYWYKQDSKKFLKIMFSYNNKELIINETVPNRFSPKSPDKAHLNLHINSLELGDSAVYFCASSQQDRNTEAFFGQGTRLTVV.

The chain recombines TRBV20-1 with TRBJ1-1, with D perhaps matching TRBD1 (5 bases). This CDR3 is 13 amino acids long. Germline V gene sequence: CDR1 DFQATT, CDR2 SNEGSKA (reference sequence). Trimming pared 3 bases from V and 3 bases from J, leaving 11 bases between. The CDR3 DNA reads as TGCAGTGCTAGTTTTGGGGGTGACACTGAAGCTTTCTTT. Its protein is CSASFGGDTEAFF.

The chain employs TRBV29-1 and TRBJ1-2; D might be TRBD1 (5 bases). V was clipped by 6 bases and J by 6 bases, with 17 bases between them. CDR1 is SQVTM and CDR2 is ANQGSEA in the germline V gene. This CDR3 spans 13 amino acids. CDR3 sequence (DNA): TGCAGCGTCGAGATGGGGGGAAACGATGGCTACACCTTC. As protein: CSVEMGGNDGYTF.

The V call is TRBV3-1, the J call TRBJ1-5; D gene unclear. Deletions cut 1 base from V and 4 bases from J, with 8 bases between. The CDR3 is 14 amino acids. Germline lookup yields CDR1 LGHDT and CDR2 YNNKEL (reference sequence). CDR3 DNA: TGTGCCAGCAGCCAAGTCATGACGAATCAGCCCCAGCATTTT. Residues: CASSQVMTNQPQHF.

The CDR3 sequence is CASGLRPTDTQYF. CDR3 nucleotide sequence: TGTGCCTCAGGGCTTCGGCCCACAGATACGCAGTATTTT. The chain employs TRBV30 and TRBJ2-3, with D tentatively TRBD1 (5 bases). Looked up from germline, CDR1 is GTSNPN and CDR2 is SVGIG (reference sequence). The CDR3 covers 13 residues. The ends were cut back, 7 bases at V and 2 bases at J, with 13 bases in the middle. The whole variable domain, filled in from reference TRBV30 and TRBJ2-3, reads SQTIHQWPATLVQPVGSPLSLECTVEGTSNPNLYWYRQAAGRGLQLLFYSVGIGQISSEVPQNLSASRPQDRQFILSSKKLLLSDSGFYLCASGLRPTDTQYFGPGTRLTVL.

CDR3 residues: CSGGDRGRGTQYF. The CDR3 nucleotides read TGCAGCGGGGGAGACAGGGGGCGCGGGACCCAGTACTTC. V usage is TRBV29-1 and J usage is TRBJ2-5; TRBD1 matches at 10 bases. The CDR3 spans 13 residues. From germline, CDR1 is SQVTM and CDR2 ANQGSEA. The J segment lost 7 bases and the V segment lost 7 bases, leaving 9 bases of the junction unmatched.

This chain connects TRBV20-1 to TRBJ2-1; possibly TRBD2 for D (7 bases). The CDR3 is made up of 15 amino acids. Germline V CDR1 and CDR2: DFQATT, SNEGSKA (reference sequence). With 2 bases removed from V and 7 bases from J, the gap between germline ends came to 18 bases. Here the CDR3 reads CSARMGGLLSNEQFF. CDR3 nucleotide sequence: TGCAGTGCTAGAATGGGGGGGCTTCTCTCAAATGAGCAGTTCTTC.

The chain couples TRBV9 to TRBJ2-1; 9 positions agree with TRBD2. This CDR3 contains 17 residues. Germline values: CDR1 SGDLS, CDR2 YYNGEE. V trimming: 4 bases; J trimming: 7 bases; junction bases outside the gene matches: 15. CDR3 amino acids: CASSPIRGGVLRNEQFF. The CDR3 DNA reads as TGTGCCAGCAGCCCCATTCGCGGGGGGGTGCTAAGGAATGAGCAGTTCTTC.

This chain links TRBV9 with TRBJ2-4, with D possibly matching TRBD2 (5 bases). CDR3 length: 15 amino acids. Trimming stripped 4 bases from V and 4 bases from J, with 15 bases between. Germline V gene sequence: CDR1 SGDLS, CDR2 YYNGEE. DNA for the CDR3: TGTGCCAGCAGCCCGGGCGGGCTAGCTAAAAACATTCAGTACTTC. Amino acid sequence: CASSPGGLAKNIQYF.

The J gene is TRBJ2-2, the V gene TRBV6-4; D call uncertain. The germline V gene encodes CDR1 MRHNA and CDR2 SNTAGT. V lost 2 bases and J 1 base, leaving 5 bases between the germline ends. CDR3 size: 14 residues. Here the CDR3 reads CASSDRLNTGELFF. In DNA, the CDR3 is TGTGCCAGCAGTGACCGCCTGAACACCGGGGAGCTGTTTTTT.

This sequence joins TRBV30 and TRBJ2-5, with 8 bases matching TRBD1. This CDR3 contains 15 residues. CDR1 is GTSNPN, CDR2 SVGIG, per germline (reference sequence). Germline trimming cut 3 bases from V and 10 bases from J; bases unmatched to any gene: 16. The CDR3, as DNA: TGTGCCTGGAGGTTAACCGGGACAGGCCGATTGGGCCAGTACTTC. This codes for CAWRLTGTGRLGQYF.

The chain uses TRBV5-1 and TRBJ2-3; maybe TRBD2 (6 bases). Germline loops: CDR1 SGHRS, CDR2 YFSETQ. This CDR3 has 18 residues. Deletions cut 4 bases from V and 4 bases from J, with 25 bases between. DNA of the CDR3: TGCGCCAGCAGCCCGGGACTCAATTCCGTCACACGGGCAGATACGCAGTATTTT. Translating gives CASSPGLNSVTRADTQYF.

The V and J genes are TRBV7-9 and TRBJ2-1, with D possibly called TRBD1 or TRBD2 (5 bases each). Trimming left V 0 bases short and J 0 bases short, with 9 bases between. This CDR3 is 16 amino acids long. The germline gives CDR1 SEHNR, CDR2 FQNEAQ (reference sequence). The CDR3 spells CASSLAKGSSYNEQFF. CDR3 sequence (DNA): TGTGCCAGCAGCTTAGCGAAGGGGAGCTCCTACAATGAGCAGTTCTTC.

The V call is TRBV11-2, the J call TRBJ2-3; 9 bases align to TRBD1. Germline trimming cut 5 bases from V and 4 bases from J; bases unmatched to any gene: 4. The CDR3 is 14 amino acids. CDR1 and CDR2 (germline): SGHAT, FQNNGV. CDR3 loop: CASSMDRGADTQYF. For the CDR3, the DNA is TGTGCCAGCAGCATGGACAGGGGTGCAGATACGCAGTATTTT.